Sequencing of this TCR beta chain was carried out in a study of T cells after yellow fever vaccination. Study-wide results and limits: The secondary response was weaker but peaked faster, day 5 versus 15. Within FACS-sorted repertoires, abundant clonotypes contaminating from the bulk population could be present. Most primary-vaccination clones reappeared after the booster (about 97% CD4, approximately 88% CD8).

In making TCR cDNA, 5'RACE template switching added a universal primer site and UMIs to it. TCRdb passed the 5' RACE reads through MiXCR, listing each CDR3 protein once. The sample gives under 500,000 distinct CDR3 sequences, around 19% of which show up once; 15% to 20% is in the top ten. The length of the CDR3 is 13 residues. J gave up 6 bases and V 7 bases, and 6 bases lay outside the gene matches. This clonotype was seen more than once but under ten times. Its target is not known. Sequencing was performed on PBMCs, taken before the yellow fever booster vaccination. The chain uses TRBV12-3 or TRBV12-4 and TRBJ2-7; 10 nucleotides match TRBD1. This TCR was recovered from a man aged 18 to 29 who received the YFV17D yellow fever vaccine. The CDR3 nucleotides read TGTGCCAGCACCGGGACAGGGGCGGGCGAGCAGTACTTC. This sequence encodes CASTGTGAGEQYF.